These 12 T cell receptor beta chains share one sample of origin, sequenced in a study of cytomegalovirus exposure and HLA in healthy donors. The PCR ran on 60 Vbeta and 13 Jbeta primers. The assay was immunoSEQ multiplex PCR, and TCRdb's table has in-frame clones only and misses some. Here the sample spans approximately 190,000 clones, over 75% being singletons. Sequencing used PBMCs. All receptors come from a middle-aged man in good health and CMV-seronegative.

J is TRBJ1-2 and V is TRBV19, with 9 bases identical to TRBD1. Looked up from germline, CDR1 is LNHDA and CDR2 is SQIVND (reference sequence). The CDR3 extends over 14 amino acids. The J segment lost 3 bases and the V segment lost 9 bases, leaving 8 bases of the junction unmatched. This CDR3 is CASRVWDRDYGYTF. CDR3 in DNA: TGTGCCAGCCGTGTTTGGGACAGGGACTATGGCTACACCTTC.

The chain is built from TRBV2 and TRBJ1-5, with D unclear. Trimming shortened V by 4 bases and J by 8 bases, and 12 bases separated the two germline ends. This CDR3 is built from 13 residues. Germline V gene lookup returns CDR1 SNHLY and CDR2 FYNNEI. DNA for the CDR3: TGTGCCAGCAGTGGGCAGGCCGTCGAGCCCCAGCATTTT. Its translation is CASSGQAVEPQHF.

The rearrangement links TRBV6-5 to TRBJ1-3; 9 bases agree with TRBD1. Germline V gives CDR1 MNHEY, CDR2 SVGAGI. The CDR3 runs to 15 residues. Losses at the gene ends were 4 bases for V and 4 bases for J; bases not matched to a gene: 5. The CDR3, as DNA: TGTGCCAGCAGTTCCGGGACAGGGCCCGGAAACACCATATATTTT. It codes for CASSSGTGPGNTIYF.

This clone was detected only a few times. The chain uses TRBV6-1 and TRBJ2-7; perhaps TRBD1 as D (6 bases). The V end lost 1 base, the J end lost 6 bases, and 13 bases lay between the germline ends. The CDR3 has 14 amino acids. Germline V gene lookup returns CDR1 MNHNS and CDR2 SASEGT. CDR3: CASSEGLTGFEQYF. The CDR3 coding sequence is TGTGCCAGCAGTGAAGGCCTAACAGGGTTCGAGCAGTACTTC.

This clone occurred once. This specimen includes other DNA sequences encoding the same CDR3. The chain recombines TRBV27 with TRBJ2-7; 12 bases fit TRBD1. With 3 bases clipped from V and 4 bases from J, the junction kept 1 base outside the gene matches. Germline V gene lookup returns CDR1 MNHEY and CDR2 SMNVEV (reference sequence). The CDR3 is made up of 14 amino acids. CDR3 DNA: TGTGCCAGCAGTTTGGGACAGGGGGCTTACGAGCAGTACTTC. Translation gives CASSLGQGAYEQYF.

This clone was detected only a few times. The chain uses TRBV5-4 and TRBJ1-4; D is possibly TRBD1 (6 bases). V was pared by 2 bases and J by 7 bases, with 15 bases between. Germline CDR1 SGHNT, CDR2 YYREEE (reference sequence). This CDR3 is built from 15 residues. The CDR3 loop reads CASSFQGRIGEKLFF. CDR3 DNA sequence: TGTGCCAGCAGCTTTCAGGGGCGTATTGGTGAAAAACTGTTTTTT.

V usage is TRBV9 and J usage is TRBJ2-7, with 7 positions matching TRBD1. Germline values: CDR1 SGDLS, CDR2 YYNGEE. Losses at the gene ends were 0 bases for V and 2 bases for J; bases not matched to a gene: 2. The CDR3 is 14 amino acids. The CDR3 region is CASSVGDSTYEQYF. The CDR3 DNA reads TGTGCCAGCAGCGTAGGGGACAGCACCTACGAGCAGTACTTC.

The CDR3: CASGLATVSHTEAFF. The CDR3 DNA sequence: TGTGCTAGTGGTTTGGCAACAGTAAGCCACACTGAAGCTTTCTTT. This chain links TRBV12-5 with TRBJ1-1, with no clear D. The CDR3 has 15 residues. The germline V gene has CDR1 LGHNT and CDR2 FRNRAP. Trimming removed 1 base at V and 3 bases at J, with 12 bases between. The whole variable domain, filled in from reference TRBV12-5 and TRBJ1-1, reads DARVTQTPRHKVTEMGQEVTMRCQPILGHNTVFWYRQTMMQGLELLAYFRNRAPLDDSGMPKDRFSAEMPDATLATLKIQPSEPRDSAVYFCASGLATVSHTEAFFGQGTRLTVV.

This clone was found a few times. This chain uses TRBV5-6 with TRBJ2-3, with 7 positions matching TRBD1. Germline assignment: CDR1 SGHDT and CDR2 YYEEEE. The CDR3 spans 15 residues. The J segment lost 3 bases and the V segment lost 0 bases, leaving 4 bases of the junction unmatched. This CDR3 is CASSLGQGRTDTQYF. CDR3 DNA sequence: TGTGCCAGCAGCTTGGGACAGGGAAGAACAGATACGCAGTATTTT. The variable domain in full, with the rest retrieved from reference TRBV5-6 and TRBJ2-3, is DAGVTQSPTHLIKTRGQQVTLRCSPKSGHDTVSWYQQALGQGPQFIFQYYEEEERQRGNFPDRFSGHQFPNYSSELNVNALLLGDSALYLCASSLGQGRTDTQYFGPGTRLTVL.

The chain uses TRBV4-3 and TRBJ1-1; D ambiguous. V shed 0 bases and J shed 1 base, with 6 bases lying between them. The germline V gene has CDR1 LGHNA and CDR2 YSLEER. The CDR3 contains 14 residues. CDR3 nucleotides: TGCGCCAGCAGCCAAGAGGACTGGAACACTGAAGCTTTCTTT. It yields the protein CASSQEDWNTEAFF.

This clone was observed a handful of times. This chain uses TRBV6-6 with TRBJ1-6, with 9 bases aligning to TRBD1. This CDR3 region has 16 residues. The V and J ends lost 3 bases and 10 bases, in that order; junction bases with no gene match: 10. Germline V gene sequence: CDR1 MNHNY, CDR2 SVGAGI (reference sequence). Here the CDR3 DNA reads TGTGCCAGCAGTTATTCCCCCGGGACAGGGTTATCACCCCTCCACTTT. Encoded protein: CASSYSPGTGLSPLHF.

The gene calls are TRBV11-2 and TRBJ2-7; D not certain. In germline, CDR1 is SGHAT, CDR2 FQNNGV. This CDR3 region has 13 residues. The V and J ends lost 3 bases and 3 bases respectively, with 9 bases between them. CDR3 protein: CASSLRQSYEQYF. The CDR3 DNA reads TGTGCCAGCAGCTTGAGGCAGAGCTACGAGCAGTACTTC.